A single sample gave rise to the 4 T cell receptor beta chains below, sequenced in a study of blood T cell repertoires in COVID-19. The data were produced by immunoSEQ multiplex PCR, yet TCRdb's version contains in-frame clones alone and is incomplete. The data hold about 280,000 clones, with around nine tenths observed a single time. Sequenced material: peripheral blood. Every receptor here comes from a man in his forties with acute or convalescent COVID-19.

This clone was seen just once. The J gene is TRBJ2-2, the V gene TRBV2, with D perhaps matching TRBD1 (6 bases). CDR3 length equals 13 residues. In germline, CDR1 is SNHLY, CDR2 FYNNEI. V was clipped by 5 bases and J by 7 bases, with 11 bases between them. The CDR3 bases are TGTGCCAGCAGTCCGGACAGTGGCGGGGAGCTGTTTTTT. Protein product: CASSPDSGGELFF. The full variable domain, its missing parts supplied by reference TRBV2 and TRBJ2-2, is EPEVTQTPSHQVTQMGQEVILRCVPISNHLYFYWYRQILGQKVEFLVSFYNNEISEKSEIFDDQFSVERPDGSNFTLKIRSTKLEDSAMYFCASSPDSGGELFFGEGSRLTVL.

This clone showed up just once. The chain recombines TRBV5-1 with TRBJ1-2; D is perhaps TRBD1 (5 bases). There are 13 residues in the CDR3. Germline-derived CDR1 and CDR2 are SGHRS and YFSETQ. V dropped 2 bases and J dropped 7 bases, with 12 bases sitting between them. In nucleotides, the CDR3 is TGCGCCAGCAGCTTTGTAGGGGAAGCTGGCTACACCTTC. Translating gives CASSFVGEAGYTF.

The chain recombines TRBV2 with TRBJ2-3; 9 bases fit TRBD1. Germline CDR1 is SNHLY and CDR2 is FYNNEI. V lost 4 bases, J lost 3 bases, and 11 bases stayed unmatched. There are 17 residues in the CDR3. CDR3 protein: CASSVTGTGIITDTQYF. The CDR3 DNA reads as TGTGCCAGCAGTGTTACCGGGACAGGGATAATTACAGATACGCAGTATTTT.

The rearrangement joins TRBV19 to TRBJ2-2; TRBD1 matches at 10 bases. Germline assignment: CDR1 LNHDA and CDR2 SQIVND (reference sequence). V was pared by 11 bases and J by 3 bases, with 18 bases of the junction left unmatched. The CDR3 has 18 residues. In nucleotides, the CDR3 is TGTGCCTCTCATCCGGGACAGGGGTCCCAGGGGTACACCGGGGAGCTGTTTTTT. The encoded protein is CASHPGQGSQGYTGELFF.